One sample yielded the 27 T cell receptor beta chains listed below, sequenced in a study of tumor T cells in aggressive B-cell lymphoma. Repertoires were generated with immunoSEQ multiplex PCR, while TCRdb's copy carries only in-frame clones and drops some. The sample shows 7,000 to 9,500 clones, around 84% of them seen only once. Input material: tumor tissue. These receptors were obtained from an adult with diffuse large B cell lymphoma.

This chain links TRBV28 with TRBJ2-3; TRBD2 agrees at 8 bases. The germline V gene encodes CDR1 MDHEN and CDR2 SYDVKM. CDR3 size: 15 residues. Germline trimming cut 4 bases from V and 4 bases from J; bases unmatched to any gene: 7. The CDR3 region has the DNA TGTGCCAGCAGTTCCACTAGCGGTAGGGCAGATACGCAGTATTTT. Translation: CASSSTSGRADTQYF.

A single count supports this clone. V gene TRBV6-5 combines with J gene TRBJ1-4; D is ambiguous. Germline assignment: CDR1 MNHEY and CDR2 SVGAGI. There are 14 residues in the CDR3. The ends were cut back, 3 bases at V and 0 bases at J, with 5 bases in the middle. CDR3 nucleotides: TGTGCCAGCAGTTATTCTACAACTAATGAAAAACTGTTTTTT. This gives the protein CASSYSTTNEKLFF.

This chain joins TRBV5-1 and TRBJ1-5, with D unclear. With 4 bases removed from V and 3 bases from J, the gap between germline ends came to 8 bases. Germline V gives CDR1 SGHRS, CDR2 YFSETQ. The CDR3 contains 13 residues. The CDR3 sequence: CASSESFNQPQHF. For the CDR3, the DNA is TGCGCCAGCAGCGAGAGTTTCAATCAGCCCCAGCATTTT.

The chain carries TRBV28 and TRBJ2-3; TRBD1 matches 10 bases. From germline, CDR1 is MDHEN and CDR2 SYDVKM. The CDR3 spans 14 residues. Germline trimming cut 5 bases from V and 7 bases from J; bases unmatched to any gene: 6. The CDR3: CASSTTGGVNTQYF. CDR3 nucleotide sequence: TGTGCCAGCAGTACGACAGGGGGCGTAAATACGCAGTATTTT.

The chain joins TRBV2 to TRBJ2-5; D possibly corresponds to TRBD2 (6 bases). This CDR3 is built from 13 residues. Trimming removed 9 bases at V and 4 bases at J, with 15 bases between. The germline V gene has CDR1 SNHLY and CDR2 FYNNEI. The CDR3 DNA reads as TGTGCCAGTGATTTGCGGGGTCGAGAGACCCAGTACTTC. Protein sequence: CASDLRGRETQYF.

V usage is TRBV28 and J usage is TRBJ2-1, with D possibly being TRBD1 (6 bases). Germline V CDR1 and CDR2: MDHEN, SYDVKM. Trimming shortened V by 5 bases and J by 9 bases, and 17 bases separated the two germline ends. The CDR3 runs to 14 residues. CDR3 sequence: CASSQHQGGGEQFF. The DNA of the CDR3 is TGTGCCAGCAGTCAGCACCAAGGGGGTGGTGAGCAGTTCTTC.

Worth noting for this clone: The sample carries other DNA sequences with the same CDR3. This chain joins TRBV30 and TRBJ1-1; no clear D gene. The length of the CDR3 is 12 residues. V lost 5 bases and J lost 1, with 8 bases in between. The germline V gene has CDR1 GTSNPN and CDR2 SVGIG (reference sequence). The CDR3 protein is CAWDTTNTEAFF. In DNA form, the CDR3 reads TGTGCCTGGGATACAACGAACACTGAAGCTTTCTTT.

This clone appeared a few times. The chain uses TRBV4-1 and TRBJ1-6, with 9 bases fitting TRBD1. The CDR3 sequence is 17 residues long. With V trimmed by 5 bases and J by 7 bases, 12 bases remained unmatched. Germline loops: CDR1 MGHRA, CDR2 YSYEKL. The CDR3 loop reads CASSVLQGAFLNSPLHF. The CDR3 DNA is TGCGCCAGCAGCGTCCTACAGGGGGCCTTCCTAAATTCACCCCTCCACTTT.

The J gene is TRBJ1-1, the V gene TRBV15, with TRBD1 matching over 7 bases. V lost 3 bases to trimming and J lost 0 bases; unmatched junction nucleotides: 7. The CDR3 is made up of 16 amino acids. Per the germline V gene, CDR1 is LNHNV and CDR2 is YYDKDF (reference sequence). The DNA of the CDR3 is TGTGCCACCAGCAGCAAGCCAACAGGGGTGAACACTGAAGCTTTCTTT. Residues: CATSSKPTGVNTEAFF.

The V gene is TRBV4-3, the J gene TRBJ2-3; TRBD2 aligns across 8 bases. Looked up from germline, CDR1 is LGHNA and CDR2 is YSLEER. This CDR3 is 17 amino acids long. The V segment lost 1 base and the J segment 0 bases; nucleotides outside the gene matches: 6. CDR3 coding DNA: TGCGCCAGCAGCCAAGCGGCGGTAGCGGGGAGCACAGATACGCAGTATTTT. Protein sequence: CASSQAAVAGSTDTQYF.

The chain couples TRBV28 to TRBJ1-5, with D possibly TRBD1 on 5 matching bases. The germline CDR1 and CDR2 sequences are MDHEN and SYDVKM. The CDR3 is made up of 13 amino acids. Trimming pared 8 bases from V and 4 bases from J, leaving 12 bases between. This CDR3 is CASDSFRNQPQHF. The CDR3 bases are TGTGCCAGCGACAGTTTCAGAAATCAGCCCCAGCATTTT.

The chain couples TRBV15 to TRBJ2-7; D unresolved. Germline CDR1 LNHNV, CDR2 YYDKDF (reference sequence). This CDR3 spans 13 amino acids. The ends were cut back, 0 bases at V and 6 bases at J, with 9 bases in the middle. Here the CDR3 reads CATSRDPEREQYF. The CDR3 coding sequence is TGTGCCACCAGCAGAGATCCCGAGCGCGAGCAGTACTTC.

The chain recombines TRBV7-3 with TRBJ2-2, with 12 bases matching TRBD2. V lost 11 bases, J lost 7 bases, and 5 bases stayed unmatched. The CDR3 spans 13 residues. CDR1 and CDR2 from the germline V gene are SGHTA and FQGTGA. The CDR3 nucleotides read TGTGCCGGGCTAGCGGGGGGGCTCGGGGAGCTGTTTTTT. Translated: CAGLAGGLGELFF.

The chain combines TRBV29-1 with TRBJ1-1; D not resolved. The germline V gene encodes CDR1 SQVTM and CDR2 ANQGSEA. V lost 5 bases and J lost 0, with 7 bases in between. The CDR3 consists of 12 residues. CDR3 amino acids: CSVIEMNTEAFF. DNA of the CDR3: TGCAGCGTTATCGAGATGAACACTGAAGCTTTCTTT.

This sequence joins TRBV19 and TRBJ2-3; D gene unclear. V lost 4 bases and J lost 0, with 8 bases in between. The CDR3 sequence is 14 residues long. Germline values: CDR1 LNHDA, CDR2 SQIVND (reference sequence). The CDR3 is CASSTYSSTDTQYF. In nucleotides, the CDR3 is TGTGCCAGTAGTACGTATTCTAGCACAGATACGCAGTATTTT.

The CDR3 is CASSMRGVREAFF. The CDR3 bases are TGTGCCAGTAGTATGCGGGGGGTTAGAGAAGCTTTCTTT. This sequence joins TRBV19 and TRBJ1-1; TRBD1 might be the D (5 bases). Between the trimmed V and J ends, which lost 3 bases and 8 bases, there was a span of 13 bases. CDR3 size: 13 residues. Germline V lookup: CDR1 LNHDA, CDR2 SQIVND (reference sequence).

The chain combines TRBV20-1 with TRBJ2-2; no firm D call. Trimming left V 5 bases short and J 5 bases short, with 3 bases between. The CDR3 length is 10 residues. Germline V gene sequence: CDR1 DFQATT, CDR2 SNEGSKA (reference sequence). The CDR3 DNA reads as TGCAGTGCTTCAACCGGGGAGCTGTTTTTT. Its translation: CSASTGELFF.

The rearrangement links TRBV28 to TRBJ2-1; D uncertain. Per the germline V gene, CDR1 is MDHEN and CDR2 is SYDVKM. The CDR3 is 11 residues long. The CDR3 protein is CASCSYNEQFF. The CDR3 DNA reads TGTGCTAGTTGCTCCTACAATGAGCAGTTCTTC.

This clone came up a few times. This chain links TRBV4-3 with TRBJ2-3, with TRBD2 matching over 7 bases. Germline V gene data show CDR1 as LGHNA and CDR2 as YSLEER. V was clipped by 1 base and J by 2 bases; unmatched bases: 6. CDR3 length equals 16 residues. In DNA, the CDR3 is TGCGCCAGCAGCCAAGGGGCTAGCGGAAACACAGATACGCAGTATTTT. This sequence encodes CASSQGASGNTDTQYF.

This clone was observed once. The chain has TRBV18 and TRBJ2-5; no clear D gene. The DNA matches TRBJ2-7 better at its end, which makes the J call doubtful. Germline V gene sequence: CDR1 KGHSH, CDR2 LQKENI. This CDR3 region has 13 residues. CDR3 coding DNA: TGTGCCAGCTCAGCCGGGTCCTCCTACGAGCAGTACTTC. This encodes CASSAGSSYEQYF.

The J gene is TRBJ2-2, the V gene TRBV4-2, with 12 bases matching TRBD2. Germline V gives CDR1 LGHNA, CDR2 YNFKEQ. V shed 2 bases, J shed 0 bases, and the junction held 1 base outside the gene matches. The CDR3 sequence is 17 residues long. The CDR3 DNA reads TGTGCCAGCAGCCAACTAGCGGGGGGGCCGAACACCGGGGAGCTGTTTTTT. It yields the protein CASSQLAGGPNTGELFF.

The V call is TRBV9, the J call TRBJ2-6; no clear D gene. Looked up from germline, CDR1 is SGDLS and CDR2 is YYNGEE. Deletions cut 0 bases from V and 1 base from J, with 5 bases between. There are 15 residues in the CDR3. CDR3 amino acids: CASSVDLSGANVLTF. Here the CDR3 DNA reads TGTGCCAGCAGCGTAGACTTATCTGGGGCCAACGTCCTGACTTTC.

This chain uses TRBV28 with TRBJ2-6; 7 nucleotides align to TRBD2. V gave up 3 bases and J gave up 4 bases; unmatched junction bases: 3. CDR1 MDHEN and CDR2 SYDVKM come from the germline V gene. The CDR3 runs to 15 residues. In DNA, the CDR3 is TGTGCCAGCAGTTTCCCGCGGGGGGGGGCCAACGTCCTGACTTTC. Its translation: CASSFPRGGANVLTF.

The chain has TRBV5-6 and TRBJ2-1; the D gene is possibly TRBD1 (6 bases). The germline CDR1 and CDR2 sequences are SGHDT and YYEEEE. V was shortened by 0 bases and J by 1 base, with 8 bases between the two germline ends. The CDR3 runs 15 residues. The CDR3 region is CASSLDRESYNEQFF. CDR3 nucleotides: TGTGCCAGCAGCTTGGACAGGGAGTCCTACAATGAGCAGTTCTTC.

V and J are TRBV28 and TRBJ1-4; a possible D gene is TRBD1 (6 bases). CDR1 is MDHEN, CDR2 SYDVKM, per germline. The CDR3 consists of 14 residues. V was pared by 3 bases and J by 5 bases, with 10 bases between. CDR3 bases: TGTGCCAGCAGTTTGAGGGGGGGGAATGAAAAACTGTTTTTT. Protein product: CASSLRGGNEKLFF.

This chain uses TRBV9 with TRBJ2-7; 8 bases line up with TRBD2. CDR3 size: 16 residues. J was trimmed by 1 base and V by 0 bases; bases with no gene match: 6. The V gene's germline CDR1 is SGDLS and CDR2 YYNGEE. The CDR3 DNA reads TGTGCCAGCAGCGTAGGAGCGGGGGTCGCTTCCTACGAGCAGTACTTC. Translating it yields CASSVGAGVASYEQYF. Based on the CDR3 plus reference TRBV9 and TRBJ2-7, the full variable domain is DSGVTQTPKHLITATGQRVTLRCSPRSGDLSVYWYQQSLDQGLQFLIQYYNGEERAKGNILERFSAQQFPDLHSELNLSSLELGDSALYFCASSVGAGVASYEQYFGPGTRLTVT.

J is TRBJ1-6 and V is TRBV4-2; unclear D gene. Trimming shortened V by 0 bases and J by 7 bases, and 10 bases separated the two germline ends. Germline V CDR1 and CDR2: LGHNA, YNFKEQ. This CDR3 spans 15 amino acids. CDR3 amino acids: CASSQDWSVNSPLHF. The DNA for the CDR3 is TGTGCCAGCAGCCAAGATTGGTCGGTGAATTCACCCCTCCACTTT.